The 19 T cell receptor beta chains below were found in one sample sequenced in a study of T cells in Graves' hyperthyroidism and ophthalmopathy. It was RNA transcripts that yielded the amplified TCR beta CDR3 regions. TCR CDR3 regions were first amplified by RT-PCR with HTBI primers. Each CDR3 protein gets one entry after TCRdb re-called the multiplex PCR reads with MiXCR. The sample lists over 350,000 distinct CDR3 sequences, 18% occurring once. What was sequenced was blood. These TCRs come from a man aged 18-30 years with Graves' ophthalmopathy.

Worth noting for this clonotype: It may be a read error: a sequence one base away is much more abundant. V usage is TRBV11-2 and J usage is TRBJ1-5; a weak D match, TRBD1 (6 bases). V lost 4 bases and J 0 bases, leaving 13 bases between the germline ends. The CDR3 is 16 residues long. Germline assignment: CDR1 SGHAT and CDR2 FQNNGV. DNA of the CDR3: TGTGCCAGCAGCTCAACCAGGGGTGGTAGCAATCAGCCCCAGCATTTT. Amino acid sequence: CASSSTRGGSNQPQHF. Variable domain in full (rest from reference TRBV11-2 and TRBJ1-5): EAGVAQSPRYKIIEKRQSVAFWCNPISGHATLYWYQQILGQGPKLLIQFQNNGVVDDSQLPKDRFSAERLKGVDSTLKIQPAKLEDSAVYLCASSSTRGGSNQPQHFGDGTRLSIL.

The genes are TRBV19 and TRBJ2-2; no firm D call. The CDR3 is 15 amino acids. Trimming pared 1 base from V and 4 bases from J, leaving 10 bases between. The V gene's germline CDR1 is LNHDA and CDR2 SQIVND (reference sequence). The CDR3 nucleotides are TGTGCCAGTAGTATAGCGGCTTTAACCACCGGGGAGCTGTTTTTT. Translating it yields CASSIAALTTGELFF.

The table lists this clonotype with a few counts. The chain is built from TRBV6-1 and TRBJ2-6; D possibly uses TRBD1 or TRBD2 (5 bases each). V lost 6 bases and J 3 bases, leaving 21 bases between the germline ends. CDR1 is MNHNS, CDR2 SASEGT, per germline. CDR3 length: 18 amino acids. This chain's CDR3 is CASSHLGRELGGANVLTF. CDR3 in DNA: TGTGCCAGCAGCCACCTGGGCAGGGAGTTGGGTGGGGCCAACGTCCTGACTTTC.

As for this clonotype: A much larger clonotype is one base distant, so this may be a read error. The genes are TRBV6-2 or TRBV6-3 and TRBJ1-5; the D gene is possibly TRBD1 (5 bases). The ends were cut back, 5 bases at V and 7 bases at J, with 12 bases in the middle. The CDR3 contains 13 residues. Germline assignment: CDR1 MNHEY and CDR2 SVGEGT. In nucleotides, the CDR3 is TGTGCCAGCAGTACAGGAAGGGGACAGCCCCAGCATTTT. Protein sequence: CASSTGRGQPQHF.

About this clonotype: A read error is possible here, since a much larger clone lies one base away. The chain carries TRBV20-1 and TRBJ1-2; D is uncertain. Germline CDR1 DFQATT, CDR2 SNEGSKA (reference sequence). V was pared by 7 bases and J by 1 base, with 7 bases between. The CDR3 is made up of 11 amino acids. The CDR3 is CSVSVNYGYTF. CDR3 nucleotides: TGCAGTGTTAGTGTTAACTATGGCTACACCTTC.

DNA for the CDR3: TGTGCCAGCAGCGTAGGGACCTTTGGCACAGATACGCAGTATTTT. This gives the protein CASSVGTFGTDTQYF. The chain joins TRBV9 to TRBJ2-3, with D unclear. Germline V gene sequence: CDR1 SGDLS, CDR2 YYNGEE. Trimming stripped 0 bases from V and 1 base from J, with 9 bases between. The CDR3 loop spans 15 amino acids.

V usage is TRBV20-1 and J usage is TRBJ2-2; weak D call: TRBD1 (6 bases). V was pared by 2 bases and J by 3 bases, with 13 bases between. CDR3 length equals 15 residues. Germline loops: CDR1 DFQATT, CDR2 SNEGSKA (reference sequence). The CDR3 sequence is CSARMTGSHTGELFF. DNA for the CDR3: TGCAGTGCTAGAATGACAGGATCCCACACCGGGGAGCTGTTTTTT.

This clonotype was seen many times. The chain couples TRBV7-9 to TRBJ1-1; TRBD1 might be the D (5 bases). Germline V gene lookup returns CDR1 SEHNR and CDR2 FQNEAQ (reference sequence). Trimming cost V 5 bases and J 6 bases, with 16 bases left between them. This CDR3 comprises 14 residues. The CDR3 DNA sequence: TGTGCCAGCAGCAGAATGGGGGGGATCTCTGAAGCTTTCTTT. It codes for CASSRMGGISEAFF.

This clonotype was recorded at least ten times. The chain couples TRBV10-3 to TRBJ2-7; TRBD2 matches at 8 bases. Germline V lookup: CDR1 ENHRY, CDR2 SYGVKD. The trim removed 6 bases at V and 2 bases at J, leaving 6 bases unmatched. The length of the CDR3 is 14 residues. CDR3: CAIRNGGGAYEQYF. In nucleotides, the CDR3 is TGTGCCATCAGGAACGGGGGGGGCGCCTACGAGCAGTACTTC.

This chain links TRBV2 with TRBJ1-2; D uncertain. CDR3 size: 13 residues. The germline gives CDR1 SNHLY, CDR2 FYNNEI. V was clipped by 4 bases and J by 2 bases, with 8 bases between them. The CDR3: CASSATRNYGYTF. The CDR3 region has the DNA TGTGCCAGCAGTGCCACCAGGAACTATGGCTACACCTTC.

The V gene is TRBV29-1, the J gene TRBJ1-2; D is unclear. V was clipped by 6 bases and J by 5 bases, with 16 bases between them. The CDR3 sequence is 13 residues long. CDR1 and CDR2 from the germline V gene are SQVTM and ANQGSEA. In nucleotides, the CDR3 is TGCAGCGTCCCAGAGGGAATTCCGTATGGCTACACCTTC. It is translated as CSVPEGIPYGYTF.

Ten or more counts support this clonotype. The chain has TRBV12-3 or TRBV12-4 and TRBJ1-2; unclear D gene. The CDR3 sequence is 11 residues long. Deletions cut 6 bases from V and 5 bases from J, with 7 bases between. The CDR3 DNA reads TGTGCCAGCAGGAAATATTATGGCTACACCTTC. Its protein is CASRKYYGYTF.

This sequence joins TRBV6-1 and TRBJ2-5, with TRBD1 as a possible D gene (5 bases). The CDR3 has 14 residues. The germline V and J ends were trimmed by 6 bases and 1 base, with 12 bases remaining between them. Per germline, CDR1 MNHNS and CDR2 SASEGT. Here the CDR3 DNA reads TGTGCCAGCAGCCCCCTAGGGGCCCAAGAGACCCAGTACTTC. The encoded protein is CASSPLGAQETQYF.

J is TRBJ1-5 and V is TRBV19; D gene uncertain. The V end was cut by 5 bases, the J end by 3 bases, with 14 bases between. The germline gives CDR1 LNHDA, CDR2 SQIVND (reference sequence). There are 15 residues in the CDR3. The CDR3: CASSFGTSYNQPQHF. Here the CDR3 DNA reads TGTGCCAGTAGTTTCGGCACAAGTTACAATCAGCCCCAGCATTTT.

CDR3 residues: CASSETRNSPLHF. CDR3 bases: TGCGCCAGCAGTGAGACACGGAATTCACCCCTCCACTTT. The gene calls are TRBV10-1 and TRBJ1-6, with unresolved D. CDR1 and CDR2 (germline): WNHNN, SYGVQD (reference sequence). V shed 2 bases and J shed 7 bases, with 6 bases lying between them. This CDR3 contains 13 residues.

The V call is TRBV6-1, the J call TRBJ2-2; TRBD1 aligns across 9 bases. With V trimmed by 6 bases and J by 1 base, 12 bases remained unmatched. Germline V CDR1 and CDR2: MNHNS, SASEGT. This CDR3 spans 18 amino acids. In DNA, the CDR3 is TGTGCCAGCAGCTGGGTTTTCCCGGGACAGGGGAACACCGGGGAGCTGTTTTTT. Protein sequence: CASSWVFPGQGNTGELFF.

This clonotype was found many times. The CDR3 DNA reads as TGTGCCAGCAGTTTAAATGGGGCTGGGAACACTGAAGCTTTCTTT. Translated: CASSLNGAGNTEAFF. The chain carries TRBV6-1 and TRBJ1-1, with a possible D match to TRBD1 (5 bases). The ends were cut back, 5 bases at V and 1 base at J, with 14 bases in the middle. CDR1 is MNHNS and CDR2 is SASEGT in the germline V gene. This CDR3 spans 15 amino acids.

This clonotype has at least ten counts. The CDR3 DNA reads as TGCAGTGCCCCTGGGGGAGGGGGGGCCATTCGATCCTACAATGAGCAGTTCTTC. Translating gives CSAPGGGGAIRSYNEQFF. This chain uses TRBV20-1 with TRBJ2-1, with D perhaps matching TRBD2 (7 bases). The CDR3 length is 18 residues. V shed 6 bases and J shed 1 base, with 25 bases lying between them. Germline V gene lookup returns CDR1 DFQATT and CDR2 SNEGSKA (reference sequence).

This clonotype has more than one count but fewer than ten. The rearrangement links TRBV5-8 to TRBJ1-2; D unresolved. V lost 4 bases and J 8 bases, leaving 15 bases between the germline ends. Germline V gene sequence: CDR1 SGHTS, CDR2 YDEGEE. This CDR3 comprises 13 residues. The CDR3 sequence is CASSQNKEYGYTF. The CDR3 DNA follows: TGTGCCAGCAGCCAGAACAAGGAATACGGCTACACCTTC.